Following are 6 T cell receptor beta chains from one sample sequenced in a study of regulatory T cells in long-lasting Graves disease. The time point denotes: newly diagnosed GD, antithyroid drugs for less than 3 months. Generation of the TCR library employed RNA extracted from PBMCs. Building of the TCR beta libraries involved iRepertoire HTBI primers and Arm-PCR of CDR3 regions. Via MiXCR, TCRdb re-called the multiplex PCR reads, giving one row per CDR3 protein. The data hold approximately 440,000 distinct CDR3 sequences, with around 15% observed a single time. The same data also went into a second study, on T cells in Graves' hyperthyroidism and ophthalmopathy.

Sample: peripheral blood mononuclear cells (PBMCs), taken at new diagnosis, from a patient treated with antithyroid drugs. These receptors all come from a man between 35 and 55 years old with Graves disease.

This clonotype was observed at least ten times. The rearrangement uses TRBV28 and TRBJ2-1, with D perhaps matching TRBD1 or TRBD2 (5 bases each). Trimming removed 7 bases at V and 9 bases at J, with 25 bases between. The CDR3 loop spans 16 amino acids. CDR1 and CDR2 (germline): MDHEN, SYDVKM. For the CDR3, the DNA is TGTGCCAGCAATAGTTTATCTTCTAGTCGGGGCGGTGAGCAGTTCTTC. Amino acids: CASNSLSSSRGGEQFF.

The V gene is TRBV5-1, the J gene TRBJ2-7; maybe TRBD1 (6 bases). TRBJ2-3 matches the DNA end more closely, so the J call is doubtful. CDR3 length equals 15 residues. Germline CDR1 reads SGHRS; CDR2 reads YFSETQ. This CDR3 is CASSLAVQRGDTQYF. As DNA, the CDR3 is TGCGCCAGCAGCTTGGCCGTGCAGAGGGGGGATACGCAGTATTTT.

The chain employs TRBV6-1 and TRBJ2-3; 7 positions match TRBD1. Germline assignment: CDR1 MNHNS and CDR2 SASEGT. This CDR3 contains 18 residues. The ends lost 1 base at V and 5 bases at J; junction bases unmatched: 15. The CDR3 DNA follows: TGTGCCAGCAGTGAAGTTGGGCCGGGGACAGCGCGTGGAGATACGCAGTATTTT. It codes for CASSEVGPGTARGDTQYF.

In its sample, this clonotype was seen many times. The chain joins TRBV20-1 to TRBJ1-5; D ambiguous. Germline-derived CDR1 and CDR2 are DFQATT and SNEGSKA (reference sequence). The CDR3 runs 15 residues. V shed 0 bases and J shed 7 bases, with 16 bases lying between them. CDR3 residues: CSARDPEGSGQPQHF. CDR3 DNA: TGCAGTGCTAGAGACCCCGAGGGCTCGGGCCAGCCCCAGCATTTT.

The chain is built from TRBV4-2 and TRBJ2-1; 7 bases are a match to TRBD2. V shed 3 bases and J 3 bases; nucleotides not matched to a gene: 8. CDR1 is LGHNA, CDR2 YNFKEQ, per germline. The CDR3 is made up of 16 amino acids. CDR3 amino acids: CASSHLGTTFYNEQFF. As DNA, the CDR3 is TGTGCCAGCAGCCATCTAGGGACTACCTTCTACAATGAGCAGTTCTTC.

This clonotype was seen repeatedly, ten times or more. This chain connects TRBV29-1 to TRBJ2-1; 11 bases match TRBD2. The CDR3 has 17 amino acids. Trimming cost V 0 bases and J 4 bases; bases outside gene matches: 8. Germline values: CDR1 SQVTM, CDR2 ANQGSEA. The CDR3 DNA is TGCAGCGTTGAAGAAGGGGGACTAGCGGCCGGGTACAATGAGCAGTTCTTC. Amino acid sequence: CSVEEGGLAAGYNEQFF.